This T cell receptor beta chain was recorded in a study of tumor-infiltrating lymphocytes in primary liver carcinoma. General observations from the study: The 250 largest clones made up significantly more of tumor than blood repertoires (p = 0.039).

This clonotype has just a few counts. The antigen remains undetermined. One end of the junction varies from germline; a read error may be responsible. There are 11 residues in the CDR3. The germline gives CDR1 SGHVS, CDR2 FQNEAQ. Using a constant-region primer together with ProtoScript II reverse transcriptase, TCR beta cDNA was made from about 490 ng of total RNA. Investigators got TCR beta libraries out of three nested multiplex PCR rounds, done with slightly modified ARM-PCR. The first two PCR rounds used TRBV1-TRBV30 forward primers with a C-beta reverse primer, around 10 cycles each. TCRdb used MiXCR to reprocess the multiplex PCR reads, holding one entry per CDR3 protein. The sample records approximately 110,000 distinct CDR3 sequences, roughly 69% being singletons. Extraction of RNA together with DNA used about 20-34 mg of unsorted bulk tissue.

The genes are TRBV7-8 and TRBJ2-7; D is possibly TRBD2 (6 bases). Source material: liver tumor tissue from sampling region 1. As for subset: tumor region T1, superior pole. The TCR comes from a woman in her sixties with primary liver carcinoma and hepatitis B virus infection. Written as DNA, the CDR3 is TGTGCCACCAGCGTCTCTAGCGTGCAGTACTTC. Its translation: CATSVSSVQYF.